This TCR beta chain was captured in a study of blood T cell repertoires in COVID-19. In regard to this clone: A read error may produce the germline difference seen at one junction end.

Germline V gives CDR1 SSHAT, CDR2 FNYEAQ (reference sequence). The CDR3 spans 12 residues. The repertoire was sequenced with immunoSEQ multiplex PCR; TCRdb's copy has only in-frame clones and lacks some. In the table there are about 160,000 clones, 75% to 90% of which are singletons. The J gene is TRBJ2-1, the V gene TRBV7-7; tentative D call: TRBD1 (6 bases). The clonotype was recovered from a woman aged 80 or older with active or convalescent COVID-19. The source material was peripheral blood. CDR3 sequence reads: CASSSSGEEQFF. DNA of the CDR3: TGTGCTAGCAGCTCCTCAGGGGAAGAGCAGTTCTTC. Filled out from reference TRBV7-7 and TRBJ2-1, the complete variable domain reads GAGVSQSPRYKVTKRGQDVTLRCDPISSHATLYWYQQALGQGPEFLTYFNYEAQPDKSGLPSDRFSAERPEGSISTLTIQRTEQRDSAMYRCASSSSGEEQFFGPGTRLTVL.